The 32 T cell receptor beta chains listed next were all sequenced from one sample in a study of glioma-infiltrating T cells. Amplification of TCR alpha and beta CDR3 regions from RNA used iRepertoire nested multiplex PCR. TCRdb fed the multiplex PCR reads into MiXCR, producing one record per CDR3 protein. The top ten hold roughly 15% of the sample, which has 100,000 to 150,000 distinct CDR3 sequences, roughly 23% seen once. The sequencing input was glioma tissue, nonneoplastic brain tissue, or PBMCs (not recorded which). These receptors all stem from a human donor with low-grade glioma or glioblastoma, undergoing nonglioma brain surgery, or in good health (not recorded which).

Points on this clonotype: A read error may explain this, as a much larger clone is one base away. This chain uses TRBV18 with TRBJ2-1; TRBD1 matches 8 bases. The CDR3 extends over 14 amino acids. In germline, CDR1 is KGHSH, CDR2 LQKENI. The CDR3 DNA reads as TGTTCCAGCTCACCCCGGGACAGGCCCAATGAGCAGTTCTTC. It is translated as CSSSPRDRPNEQFF.

Notes on this clonotype: This may arise from a read error, as a much more abundant clone is one base away. V is TRBV3-1 and J is TRBJ1-5; D unresolved. Germline CDR1 is LGHDT and CDR2 is YNNKEL (reference sequence). The CDR3 runs to 15 residues. The ends were cut back, 0 bases at V and 7 bases at J, with 13 bases in the middle. CDR3: CASSQDATSLQPQHF. The DNA for the CDR3 is TGTGCCAGCAGCCAAGATGCGACCTCGTTACAGCCCCAGCATTTT.

At least ten counts were recorded for this clonotype. The chain recombines TRBV6-1 with TRBJ1-2; the D is unclear. Germline CDR1 and CDR2: MNHNS and SASEGT. This CDR3 has 13 residues. The V end was cut by 1 base, the J end by 0 bases, with 3 bases between. The CDR3 DNA follows: TGTGCCAGCAGTGAAGGCGCTAACTATGGCTACACCTTC. Translated: CASSEGANYGYTF.

To note about this clonotype: A clone one base away is much larger, so this may be a read error. This rearrangement joins TRBV28 to TRBJ2-6; D is unclear. Trimming took 5 bases from V and 1 from J, leaving 9 bases between them. Germline V gene lookup returns CDR1 MDHEN and CDR2 SYDVKM. The CDR3 runs to 15 residues. The CDR3 loop is CASSAPKSGANVLTF. The CDR3 DNA sequence: TGTGCCAGCAGTGCTCCCAAATCTGGGGCCAACGTCCTGACTTTC.

This clonotype came up many times. This rearrangement joins TRBV7-2 to TRBJ2-7, with 10 bases identical to TRBD2. Germline trimming cut 6 bases from V and 3 bases from J; bases unmatched to any gene: 8. The CDR3 spans 15 residues. The V gene's germline CDR1 is SGHTA and CDR2 FQGNSA. The CDR3 protein is CASRISGRGFYEQYF. Written as DNA, the CDR3 is TGTGCCAGCAGAATAAGCGGGAGGGGTTTCTACGAGCAGTACTTC.

Of note for this clonotype: Given a much more abundant clone one base away, this may be a read error. This chain connects TRBV2 to TRBJ2-5; 7 bases are shared with TRBD2. V dropped 8 bases and J dropped 5; count of bases not matched to a gene: 8. This CDR3 comprises 13 residues. Looked up from germline, CDR1 is SNHLY and CDR2 is FYNNEI. The CDR3 sequence is CASVEREFETQYF. The CDR3 DNA reads TGTGCCAGCGTGGAGCGGGAATTCGAGACCCAGTACTTC. The full variable domain, completed using reference TRBV2 and TRBJ2-5, is EPEVTQTPSHQVTQMGQEVILRCVPISNHLYFYWYRQILGQKVEFLVSFYNNEISEKSEIFDDQFSVERPDGSNFTLKIRSTKLEDSAMYFCASVEREFETQYFGPGTRLLVL.

This clonotype was seen ten or more times. The CDR3 loop is CASSQRQGNEQYF. The CDR3 bases are TGCGCCAGCAGCCAGAGACAGGGTAACGAGCAGTACTTC. V usage is TRBV4-1 and J usage is TRBJ2-7; 7 bases match TRBD1. V lost 3 bases, J lost 5 bases, and 4 bases stayed unmatched. The CDR3 loop spans 13 amino acids. Germline values: CDR1 MGHRA, CDR2 YSYEKL.

This chain links TRBV11-2 with TRBJ2-5; 7 nucleotides match TRBD2. This CDR3 region has 15 residues. CDR1 is SGHAT and CDR2 is FQNNGV in the germline V gene. With 4 bases clipped from V and 1 base from J, the junction kept 6 bases outside the gene matches. The DNA of the CDR3 is TGTGCCAGCAGCTCCCTTCTAGCGGCCCAAGAGACCCAGTACTTC. Translated: CASSSLLAAQETQYF. The variable domain in full, with the rest retrieved from reference TRBV11-2 and TRBJ2-5, is EAGVAQSPRYKIIEKRQSVAFWCNPISGHATLYWYQQILGQGPKLLIQFQNNGVVDDSQLPKDRFSAERLKGVDSTLKIQPAKLEDSAVYLCASSSLLAAQETQYFGPGTRLLVL.

The table lists this clonotype with many counts. The chain combines TRBV3-1 with TRBJ2-3; 9 bases agree with TRBD2. The CDR3 extends over 17 amino acids. The germline V gene has CDR1 LGHDT and CDR2 YNNKEL (reference sequence). Trimming took 0 bases from V and 6 from J; bases not matched to a gene: 10. The CDR3 loop reads CASSQDIASGKWDTQYF. The CDR3 region has the DNA TGTGCCAGCAGCCAAGATATCGCTAGCGGGAAATGGGATACGCAGTATTTT.

The J gene is TRBJ1-3, the V gene TRBV9; D is undetermined. This CDR3 has 15 residues. V dropped 0 bases and J dropped 0 bases, with 7 bases sitting between them. From germline, CDR1 is SGDLS and CDR2 YYNGEE. This CDR3 is CASSVGHDSGNTIYF. The CDR3 region has the DNA TGTGCCAGCAGCGTAGGGCACGACTCTGGAAACACCATATATTTT.

For this clonotype: A much larger clone differs from this one at a single base, so this may be a read error. The gene calls are TRBV3-1 and TRBJ2-7; TRBD2 is a possible D gene (5 bases). The CDR3 runs to 14 residues. From germline, CDR1 is LGHDT and CDR2 YNNKEL (reference sequence). Trimming pared 1 base from V and 11 bases from J, leaving 18 bases between. In DNA form, the CDR3 reads TGTGCCAGCAGCCAAGTGGAAGCGGTAGGGCCAAAGTACTTC. It specifies CASSQVEAVGPKYF.

To note about this clonotype: A much larger clone lies one base from this, so it may be a read error. V is TRBV29-1 and J is TRBJ1-1; maybe TRBD1 (6 bases). Germline CDR1 is SQVTM and CDR2 is ANQGSEA. The CDR3 runs 14 residues. Trimming removed 3 bases at V and 5 bases at J, with 16 bases between. CDR3 residues: CSVDTGKVVTEAFF. The CDR3 DNA reads as TGCAGCGTTGACACAGGGAAGGTCGTTACTGAAGCTTTCTTT. Variable domain in full (rest from reference TRBV29-1 and TRBJ1-1): SAVISQKPSRDICQRGTSLTIQCQVDSQVTMMFWYRQQPGQSLTLIATANQGSEATYESGFVIDKFPISRPNLTFSTLTVSNMSPEDSSIYLCSVDTGKVVTEAFFGQGTRLTVV.

V gene TRBV30 combines with J gene TRBJ2-3; the match to TRBD2 covers 7 bases. This CDR3 has 14 residues. Trimming at V came to 7 bases and at J to 0 bases, leaving 7 bases not matched to a gene. Looked up from germline, CDR1 is GTSNPN and CDR2 is SVGIG (reference sequence). DNA for the CDR3: TGTGCCTCACAAGAAGCGGGAAGCACAGATACGCAGTATTTT. Its protein is CASQEAGSTDTQYF.

In its sample, this clonotype was seen many times. J is TRBJ2-2 and V is TRBV4-3; 7 nucleotides match TRBD2. This CDR3 region has 17 residues. CDR1 and CDR2 (germline): LGHNA, YSLEER. The trim removed 4 bases at V and 5 bases at J, leaving 13 bases unmatched. CDR3 DNA: TGCGCCAGCAGCCCTGAGAGCGCGGGAGTGAGTACCGGGGAGCTGTTTTTT. It specifies CASSPESAGVSTGELFF.

As regards this clonotype: A much larger clone is a single base away; this may be a read error. V and J are TRBV7-9 and TRBJ1-2; tentatively, D is TRBD1 (6 bases). There are 15 residues in the CDR3. Germline V lookup: CDR1 SEHNR, CDR2 FQNEAQ (reference sequence). V lost 7 bases to trimming and J lost 5 bases, with 20 bases between them. The CDR3 DNA reads as TGTGCCAGCATCTCCCCGGACAAGGGACAATATGGCTACACCTTC. As protein: CASISPDKGQYGYTF.

This clonotype was observed at least ten times. V and J are TRBV7-2 and TRBJ2-3, with D perhaps being TRBD1 or TRBD2 (5 bases each). Germline CDR1 SGHTA, CDR2 FQGNSA. The V end was cut by 5 bases, the J end by 4 bases, with 13 bases between. This CDR3 contains 14 residues. CDR3 amino acids: CASSRPEGPDTQYF. The DNA of the CDR3 is TGTGCCAGCAGCCGTCCCGAGGGGCCAGATACGCAGTATTTT.

The sample holds a few counts of this clonotype. A much bigger clone sits one base away, suggesting this may be a read error. The chain uses TRBV6-2 or TRBV6-3 and TRBJ2-7; TRBD2 might be the D (5 bases). V was pared by 2 bases and J by 2 bases, with 19 bases between. The CDR3 has 17 residues. Germline CDR1 is MNHEY and CDR2 is SVGEGT. For the CDR3, the DNA is TGTGCCAGCAGTTACGGCCCTACTAGAGGGCCCCCCTACGAGCAGTACTTC. Translated: CASSYGPTRGPPYEQYF.

About this clonotype itself: It may be a read error: a sequence one base away is much more abundant. V is TRBV11-1 and J is TRBJ2-7; 9 bases are a match to TRBD2. In germline, CDR1 is SGHAT, CDR2 FQDESV (reference sequence). The CDR3 has 16 residues. J was trimmed by 2 bases and V by 6 bases; bases with no gene match: 11. The CDR3 nucleotides read TGTGCCAGCAGACCAACTAGCGGGTTATTCACCTACGAGCAGTACTTC. Its protein product is CASRPTSGLFTYEQYF.

This clonotype has at least ten counts. The genes are TRBV18 and TRBJ2-5; D ambiguous. This CDR3 is 13 amino acids long. V dropped 2 bases and J dropped 2 bases, with 6 bases sitting between them. Germline CDR1 and CDR2: KGHSH and LQKENI. The CDR3 loop is CASSPTRQETQYF. The DNA for the CDR3 is TGTGCCAGCTCACCAACACGTCAAGAGACCCAGTACTTC. The variable domain in full, with the rest retrieved from reference TRBV18 and TRBJ2-5, is NAGVMQNPRHLVRRRGQEARLRCSPMKGHSHVYWYRQLPEEGLKFMVYLQKENIIDESGMPKERFSAEFPKEGPSILRIQQVVRGDSAAYFCASSPTRQETQYFGPGTRLLVL.

Note on this clonotype: Mismatch with germline at one junction end may stem from a read error. The chain employs TRBV12-5 and TRBJ1-6; D is unresolved. In germline, CDR1 is LGHNT, CDR2 FRNRAP. This CDR3 spans 15 amino acids. CDR3 nucleotide sequence: TGTGCTAGTGCTTTGGGTCAAGGAGCTAATTCACCCCTCCACTTT. Amino acid sequence: CASALGQGANSPLHF.

This clonotype turned up a few times. The J gene is TRBJ2-1, the V gene TRBV4-2; 8 bases agree with TRBD2. The CDR3 has 17 residues. Germline V gene lookup returns CDR1 LGHNA and CDR2 YNFKEQ. With V trimmed by 0 bases and J by 8 bases, 12 bases remained unmatched. The CDR3 bases are TGTGCCAGCAGCCAAGAGCAACGGGAGGGCCTGAGGTATGAGCAGTTCTTC. This gives the protein CASSQEQREGLRYEQFF.

Comments on this clonotype: Being one base from a much bigger clone, this may be a read error. This chain links TRBV4-1 with TRBJ2-7, with D possibly matching TRBD2 (6 bases). Between the trimmed V and J ends, which lost 6 bases and 2 bases, there was a span of 20 bases. CDR3 length: 16 amino acids. Germline CDR1 MGHRA, CDR2 YSYEKL. In DNA, the CDR3 is TGCGCCAGCAGGCAATACGAAGCGGGTGACCCCTACGAGCAGTACTTC. This encodes CASRQYEAGDPYEQYF.

At least ten counts were recorded for this clonotype. The chain employs TRBV12-3 or TRBV12-4 and TRBJ2-2; D unclear. The CDR3 runs to 13 residues. V lost 2 bases and J 3 bases, leaving 4 bases between the germline ends. CDR3: CASSLRYTGELFF. The CDR3 DNA is TGTGCCAGCAGTTTACGATACACCGGGGAGCTGTTTTTT.

This clonotype was observed many times. The chain joins TRBV2 to TRBJ2-7; tentative D call: TRBD1 (5 bases). CDR3 size: 13 residues. V gave up 6 bases and J gave up 3 bases, with 12 bases separating them. Germline CDR1 and CDR2: SNHLY and FYNNEI. The CDR3 reads CASSLDSNYEQYF. The CDR3 coding sequence is TGTGCCAGCAGCTTAGACAGTAACTACGAGCAGTACTTC.

In regard to this clonotype: The junction and the germline gene differ at one end; a read error may be behind it. V and J are TRBV6-2 or TRBV6-3 and TRBJ2-3, with 7 bases aligning to TRBD1. Germline loops: CDR1 MNHEY, CDR2 SVGEGT. The length of the CDR3 is 18 residues. Here the CDR3 DNA reads TGTGCCAGCAGTCCAGGGACAGCTATATCCTTTCTCACAGATAAGCAGTATTTT. This encodes CASSPGTAISFLTDKQYF.

This clonotype was seen many times. The chain employs TRBV20-1 and TRBJ2-1; TRBD1 is a possible D gene (6 bases). Germline-derived CDR1 and CDR2 are DFQATT and SNEGSKA (reference sequence). Between the trimmed V and J ends, which lost 0 bases and 7 bases, there was a span of 16 bases. CDR3 length: 15 residues. The CDR3 DNA is TGCAGTGCTAGAGATCGTTCAGGGGCAAGGAATGAGCAGTTCTTC. It codes for CSARDRSGARNEQFF.

This clonotype came up many times. V is TRBV7-2 and J is TRBJ2-5, with 7 bases fitting TRBD2. Germline V gives CDR1 SGHTA, CDR2 FQGNSA. The CDR3 spans 16 residues. Trimming removed 4 bases from V and 3 bases from J; junction bases left unmatched: 11. CDR3 amino acids: CASSSYIGRGKETQYF. The CDR3 DNA reads as TGTGCCAGCAGCTCCTATATTGGGCGGGGGAAAGAGACCCAGTACTTC. Using reference TRBV7-2 and TRBJ2-5 for the parts outside the CDR3, the full variable domain is GAGVSQSPSNKVTEKGKDVELRCDPISGHTALYWYRQSLGQGLEFLIYFQGNSAPDKSGLPSDRFSAERTGGSVSTLTIQRTQQEDSAVYLCASSSYIGRGKETQYFGPGTRLLVL.

This clonotype was counted many times. V usage is TRBV20-1 and J usage is TRBJ2-2; D may match TRBD1 or TRBD2 (5 bases each). The CDR3 sequence is 16 residues long. V gave up 0 bases and J gave up 5 bases, with 16 bases separating them. Germline V gives CDR1 DFQATT, CDR2 SNEGSKA (reference sequence). CDR3: CSARDAGRETTGELFF. In nucleotides, the CDR3 is TGCAGTGCTAGAGATGCGGGCAGGGAGACGACCGGGGAGCTGTTTTTT.

This clonotype was recorded a few times. J is TRBJ1-6 and V is TRBV2; D remains ambiguous. Trimming pared 3 bases from V and 4 bases from J, leaving 7 bases between. Per the germline V gene, CDR1 is SNHLY and CDR2 is FYNNEI. This CDR3 region has 14 residues. In nucleotides, the CDR3 is TGTGCCAGCAGTGATCGGAGTTATAATTCACCCCTCCACTTT. Encoded protein: CASSDRSYNSPLHF.

This clonotype was counted ten times or more. J is TRBJ1-2 and V is TRBV20-1; a possible D gene is TRBD1 (5 bases). This CDR3 has 11 residues. V was trimmed by 5 bases and J by 4 bases, leaving 8 bases between them. CDR1 and CDR2 (germline): DFQATT, SNEGSKA (reference sequence). CDR3 sequence reads: CSAGHFYGYTF. CDR3 sequence (DNA): TGCAGTGCTGGACATTTCTATGGCTACACCTTC.

This clonotype was counted ten times or more. This chain uses TRBV7-6 with TRBJ2-1, with TRBD1 matching over 10 bases. Germline V gene lookup returns CDR1 SGHVS and CDR2 FNYEAQ. Trimming at V came to 5 bases and at J to 6 bases, leaving 7 bases not matched to a gene. The CDR3 covers 15 residues. The CDR3 sequence is CASSQGTGAGNEQFF. The CDR3 DNA sequence: TGTGCCAGCAGCCAAGGGACAGGGGCGGGCAATGAGCAGTTCTTC.

This clonotype was detected only a few times. CDR3 sequence: CSAHRDRTEAFF. Here the CDR3 DNA reads TGCAGCGCCCACCGGGACCGTACTGAAGCTTTCTTT. V and J are TRBV29-1 and TRBJ1-1, with a weak D call TRBD1 (5 bases). V dropped 7 bases and J dropped 5 bases, with 14 bases sitting between them. The V gene's germline CDR1 is SQVTM and CDR2 ANQGSEA. The CDR3 is made up of 12 amino acids.